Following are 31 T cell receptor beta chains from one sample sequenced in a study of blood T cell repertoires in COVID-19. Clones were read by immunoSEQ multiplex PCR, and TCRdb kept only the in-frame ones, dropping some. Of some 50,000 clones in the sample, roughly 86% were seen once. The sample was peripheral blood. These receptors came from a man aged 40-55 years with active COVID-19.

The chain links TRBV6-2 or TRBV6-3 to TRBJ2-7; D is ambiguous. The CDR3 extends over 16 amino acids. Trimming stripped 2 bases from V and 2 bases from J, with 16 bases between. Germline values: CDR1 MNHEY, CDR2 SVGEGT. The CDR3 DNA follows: TGTGCCAGCAGTTACGTTTGGGCTTCTACGGCCTACGAGCAGTACTTC. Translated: CASSYVWASTAYEQYF.

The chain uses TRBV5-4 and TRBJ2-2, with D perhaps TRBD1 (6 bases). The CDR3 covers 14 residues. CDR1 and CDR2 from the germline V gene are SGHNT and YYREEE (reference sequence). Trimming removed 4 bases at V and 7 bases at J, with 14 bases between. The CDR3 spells CASSIGTPHGELFF. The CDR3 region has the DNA TGTGCCAGCAGCATCGGGACACCTCACGGGGAGCTGTTTTTT. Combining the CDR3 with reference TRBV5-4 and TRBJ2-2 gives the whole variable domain ETGVTQSPTHLIKTRGQQVTLRCSSQSGHNTVSWYQQALGQGPQFIFQYYREEENGRGNFPPRFSGLQFPNYSSELNVNALELDDSALYLCASSIGTPHGELFFGEGSRLTVL.

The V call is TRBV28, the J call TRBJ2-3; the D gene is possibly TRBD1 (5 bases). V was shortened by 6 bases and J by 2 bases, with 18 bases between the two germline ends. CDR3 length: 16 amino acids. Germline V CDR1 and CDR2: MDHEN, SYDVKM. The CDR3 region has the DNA TGTGCCAGCAGCCCGTACTACAGGCCCTTCACAGATACGCAGTATTTT. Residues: CASSPYYRPFTDTQYF. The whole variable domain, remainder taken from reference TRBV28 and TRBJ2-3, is DVKVTQSSRYLVKRTGEKVFLECVQDMDHENMFWYRQDPGLGLRLIYFSYDVKMKEKGDIPEGYSVSREKKERFSLILESASTNQTSMYLCASSPYYRPFTDTQYFGPGTRLTVL.

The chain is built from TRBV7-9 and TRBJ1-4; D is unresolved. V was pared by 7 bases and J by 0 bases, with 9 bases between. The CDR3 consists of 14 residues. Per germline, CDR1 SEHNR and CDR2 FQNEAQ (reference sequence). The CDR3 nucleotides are TGTGCCAGCACCCCCTTTACAACTAATGAAAAACTGTTTTTT. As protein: CASTPFTTNEKLFF.

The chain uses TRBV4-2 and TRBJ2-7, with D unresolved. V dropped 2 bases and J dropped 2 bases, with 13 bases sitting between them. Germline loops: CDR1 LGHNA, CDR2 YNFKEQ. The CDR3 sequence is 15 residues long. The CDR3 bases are TGTGCCAGCAGCCAAACTGAGACTGGAACCTACGAGCAGTACTTC. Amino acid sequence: CASSQTETGTYEQYF.

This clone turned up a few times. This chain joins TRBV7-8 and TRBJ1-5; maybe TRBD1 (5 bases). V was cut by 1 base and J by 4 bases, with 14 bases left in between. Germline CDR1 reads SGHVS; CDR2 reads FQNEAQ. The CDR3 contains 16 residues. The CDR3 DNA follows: TGTGCCAGCAGCTTAGAAGTCCGGCAGGGTAATCAGCCCCAGCATTTT. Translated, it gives CASSLEVRQGNQPQHF.

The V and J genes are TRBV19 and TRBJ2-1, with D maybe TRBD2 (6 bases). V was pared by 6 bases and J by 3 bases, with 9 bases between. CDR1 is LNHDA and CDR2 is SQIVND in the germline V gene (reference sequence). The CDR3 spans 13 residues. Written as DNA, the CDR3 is TGTGCCAGTAGCTCGGGACTCTACAATGAGCAGTTCTTC. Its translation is CASSSGLYNEQFF.

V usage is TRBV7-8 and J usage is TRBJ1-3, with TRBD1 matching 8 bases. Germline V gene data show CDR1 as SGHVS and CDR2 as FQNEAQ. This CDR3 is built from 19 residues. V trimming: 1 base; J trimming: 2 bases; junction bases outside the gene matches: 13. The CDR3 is CASSLVPRTQGATGNTIYF. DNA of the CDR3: TGTGCCAGCAGCTTAGTGCCAAGAACCCAGGGGGCCACTGGAAACACCATATATTTT.

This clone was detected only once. As DNA, the CDR3 is TGCGCCAGCAGCCCAACCGGGACAGGGTATGAAAAACTGTTTTTT. Its protein is CASSPTGTGYEKLFF. This sequence joins TRBV5-1 and TRBJ1-4, with 9 bases identical to TRBD1. CDR1 and CDR2 (germline): SGHRS, YFSETQ. The CDR3 extends over 15 amino acids. V gave up 4 bases and J gave up 6 bases; unmatched junction bases: 7.

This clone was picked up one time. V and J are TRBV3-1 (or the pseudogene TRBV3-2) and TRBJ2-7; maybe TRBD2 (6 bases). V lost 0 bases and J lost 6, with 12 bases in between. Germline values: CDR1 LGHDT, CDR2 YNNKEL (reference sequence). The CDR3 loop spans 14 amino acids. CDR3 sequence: CASSQEGGRGEQYF. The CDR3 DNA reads TGTGCCAGCAGCCAAGAAGGAGGGCGGGGCGAGCAGTACTTC.

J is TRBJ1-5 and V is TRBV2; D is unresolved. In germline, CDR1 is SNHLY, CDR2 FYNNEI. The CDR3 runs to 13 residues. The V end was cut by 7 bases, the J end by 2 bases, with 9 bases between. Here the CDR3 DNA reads TGTGCCAGCACTCTGGAGGGCAATCAGCCCCAGCATTTT. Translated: CASTLEGNQPQHF. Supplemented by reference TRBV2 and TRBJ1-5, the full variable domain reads EPEVTQTPSHQVTQMGQEVILRCVPISNHLYFYWYRQILGQKVEFLVSFYNNEISEKSEIFDDQFSVERPDGSNFTLKIRSTKLEDSAMYFCASTLEGNQPQHFGDGTRLSIL.

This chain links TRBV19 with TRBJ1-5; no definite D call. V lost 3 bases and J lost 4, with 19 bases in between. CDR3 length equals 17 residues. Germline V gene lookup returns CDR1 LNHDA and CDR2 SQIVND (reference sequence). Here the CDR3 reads CASSIYRGSLENQPQHF. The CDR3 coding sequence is TGTGCCAGTAGTATCTATCGGGGTAGTTTGGAGAATCAGCCCCAGCATTTT. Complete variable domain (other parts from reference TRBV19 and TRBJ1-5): DGGITQSPKYLFRKEGQNVTLSCEQNLNHDAMYWYRQDPGQGLRLIYYSQIVNDFQKGDIAEGYSVSREKKESFPLTVTSAQKNPTAFYLCASSIYRGSLENQPQHFGDGTRLSIL.

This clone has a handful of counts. The CDR3 loop is CSASEIAGTSQQYF. The CDR3 DNA follows: TGCAGTGCCAGTGAGATCGCCGGGACTAGCCAGCAGTACTTC. The chain links TRBV20-1 to TRBJ2-7; 9 bases line up with TRBD2. The CDR3 runs 14 residues. The ends lost 6 bases at V and 8 bases at J; junction bases unmatched: 14. Germline assignment: CDR1 DFQATT and CDR2 SNEGSKA (reference sequence).

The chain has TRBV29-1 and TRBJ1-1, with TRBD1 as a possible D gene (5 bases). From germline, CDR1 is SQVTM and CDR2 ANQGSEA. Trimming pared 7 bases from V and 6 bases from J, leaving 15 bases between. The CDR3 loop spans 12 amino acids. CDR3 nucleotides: TGCAGCGCCTCCGATTGGGGGGCTGAAGCTTTCTTT. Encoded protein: CSASDWGAEAFF.

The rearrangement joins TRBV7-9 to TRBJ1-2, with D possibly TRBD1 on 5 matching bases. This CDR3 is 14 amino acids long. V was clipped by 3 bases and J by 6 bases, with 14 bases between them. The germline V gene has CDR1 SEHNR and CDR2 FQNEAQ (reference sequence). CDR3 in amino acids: CASSFAPGDHGYTF. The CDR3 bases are TGTGCCAGCAGCTTCGCCCCGGGGGACCATGGCTACACCTTC.

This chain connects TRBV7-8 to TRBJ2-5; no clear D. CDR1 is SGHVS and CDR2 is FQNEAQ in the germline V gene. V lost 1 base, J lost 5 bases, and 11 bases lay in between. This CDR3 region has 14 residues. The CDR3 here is CASSLGQTRETQYF. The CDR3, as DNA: TGTGCCAGCAGCTTAGGCCAGACTCGGGAGACCCAGTACTTC.

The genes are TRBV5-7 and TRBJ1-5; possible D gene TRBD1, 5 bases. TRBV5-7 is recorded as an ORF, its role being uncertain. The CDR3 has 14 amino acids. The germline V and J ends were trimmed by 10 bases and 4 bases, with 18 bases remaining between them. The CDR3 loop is CAGPTREGNQPQHF. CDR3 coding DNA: TGTGCCGGCCCCACCAGGGAGGGTAATCAGCCCCAGCATTTT.

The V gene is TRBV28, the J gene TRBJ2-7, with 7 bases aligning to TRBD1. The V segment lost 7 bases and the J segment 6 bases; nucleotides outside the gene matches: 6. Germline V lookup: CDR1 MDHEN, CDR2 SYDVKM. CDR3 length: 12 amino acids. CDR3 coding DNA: TGTGCCAGCACCTCACAGGGGTTCGAGCAGTACTTC. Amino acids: CASTSQGFEQYF.

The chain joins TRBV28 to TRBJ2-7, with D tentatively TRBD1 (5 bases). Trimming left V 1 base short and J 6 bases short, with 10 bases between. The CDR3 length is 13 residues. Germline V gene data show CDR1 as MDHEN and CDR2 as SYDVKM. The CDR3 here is CASSLSPDSEQYF. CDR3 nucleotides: TGTGCCAGCAGTTTATCCCCCGACAGCGAGCAGTACTTC. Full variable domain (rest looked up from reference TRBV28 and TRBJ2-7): DVKVTQSSRYLVKRTGEKVFLECVQDMDHENMFWYRQDPGLGLRLIYFSYDVKMKEKGDIPEGYSVSREKKERFSLILESASTNQTSMYLCASSLSPDSEQYFGPGTRLTVT.

The CDR3 region has the DNA TGTGCCAGCAGTTGCAACAGGGTTATCTACGAGCAGTACTTC. Translated, it gives CASSCNRVIYEQYF. The chain combines TRBV28 with TRBJ2-7; D is possibly TRBD1 (6 bases). Trimming stripped 4 bases from V and 3 bases from J, with 13 bases between. The CDR3 sequence is 14 residues long. The germline V gene has CDR1 MDHEN and CDR2 SYDVKM.

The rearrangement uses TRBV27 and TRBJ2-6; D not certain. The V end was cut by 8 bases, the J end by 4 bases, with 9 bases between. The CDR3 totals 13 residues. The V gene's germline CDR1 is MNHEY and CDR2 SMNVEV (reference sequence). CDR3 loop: CASGVTGANVLTF. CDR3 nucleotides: TGTGCCAGCGGAGTGACCGGGGCCAACGTCCTGACTTTC.

CDR3 DNA: TGTGCTAGTGGTAGCGGGAGGGGAGGAGATGAGCAGTTCTTC. It is translated as CASGSGRGGDEQFF. This chain uses TRBV12-5 with TRBJ2-1; 10 bases line up with TRBD2. The V and J ends lost 5 bases and 8 bases, in that order; junction bases with no gene match: 6. From germline, CDR1 is LGHNT and CDR2 FRNRAP. The CDR3 totals 14 residues.

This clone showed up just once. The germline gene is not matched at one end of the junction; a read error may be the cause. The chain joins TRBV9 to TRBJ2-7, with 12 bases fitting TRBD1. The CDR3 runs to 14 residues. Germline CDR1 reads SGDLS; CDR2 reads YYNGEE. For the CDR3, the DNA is TGTGCCAGCAGCTCGGGACAGGGGGCCTATGAGCAGTACTTC. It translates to CASSSGQGAYEQYF.

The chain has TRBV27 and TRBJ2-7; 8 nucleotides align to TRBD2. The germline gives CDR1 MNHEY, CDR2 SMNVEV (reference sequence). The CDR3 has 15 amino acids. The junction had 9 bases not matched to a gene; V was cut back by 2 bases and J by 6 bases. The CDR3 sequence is CASSLHGRAKPEQYF. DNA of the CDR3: TGTGCCAGCAGTTTACACGGGAGGGCCAAACCCGAGCAGTACTTC.

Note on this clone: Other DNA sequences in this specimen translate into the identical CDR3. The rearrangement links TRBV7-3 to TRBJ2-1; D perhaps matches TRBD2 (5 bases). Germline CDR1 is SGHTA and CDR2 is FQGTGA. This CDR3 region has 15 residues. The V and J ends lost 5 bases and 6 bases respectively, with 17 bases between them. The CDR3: CASSLMVGVVNEQFF. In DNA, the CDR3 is TGTGCCAGCAGCCTCATGGTGGGAGTAGTCAATGAGCAGTTCTTC.

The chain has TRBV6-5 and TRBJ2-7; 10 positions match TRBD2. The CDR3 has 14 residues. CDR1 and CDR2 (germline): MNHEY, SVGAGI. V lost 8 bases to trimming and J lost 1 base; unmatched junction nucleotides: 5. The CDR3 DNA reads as TGTGCCAGCGGTAGGACTAGCGGATCCTACGAGCAGTACTTC. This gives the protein CASGRTSGSYEQYF.

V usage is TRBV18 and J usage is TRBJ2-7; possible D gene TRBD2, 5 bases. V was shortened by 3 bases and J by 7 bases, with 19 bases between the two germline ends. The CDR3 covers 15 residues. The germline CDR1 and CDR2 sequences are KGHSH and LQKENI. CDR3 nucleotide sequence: TGTGCCAGCTCACCTACAACGCCCACCGGGGAGGAGCAGTACTTC. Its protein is CASSPTTPTGEEQYF.

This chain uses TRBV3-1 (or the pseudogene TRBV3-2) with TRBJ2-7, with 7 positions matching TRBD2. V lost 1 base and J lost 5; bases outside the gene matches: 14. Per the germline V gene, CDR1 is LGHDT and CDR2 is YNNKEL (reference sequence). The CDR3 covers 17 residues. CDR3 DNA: TGTGCCAGCAGCCAAGTTAAACACTCCGGGAGGCGAGACGAGCAGTACTTC. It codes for CASSQVKHSGRRDEQYF.

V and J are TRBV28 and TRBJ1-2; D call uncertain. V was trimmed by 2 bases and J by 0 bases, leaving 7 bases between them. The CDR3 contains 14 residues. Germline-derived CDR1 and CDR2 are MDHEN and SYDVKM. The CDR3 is CASSLGPANYGYTF. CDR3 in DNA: TGTGCCAGCAGTTTAGGGCCCGCTAACTATGGCTACACCTTC.

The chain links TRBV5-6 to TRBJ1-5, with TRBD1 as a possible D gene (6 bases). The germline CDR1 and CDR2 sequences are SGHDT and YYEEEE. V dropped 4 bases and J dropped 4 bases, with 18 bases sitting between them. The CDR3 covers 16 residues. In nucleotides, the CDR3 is TGTGCCAGCAGCCGTTACAGGGATTGGGGAAATCAGCCCCAGCATTTT. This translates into CASSRYRDWGNQPQHF. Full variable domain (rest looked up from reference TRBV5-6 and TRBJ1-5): DAGVTQSPTHLIKTRGQQVTLRCSPKSGHDTVSWYQQALGQGPQFIFQYYEEEERQRGNFPDRFSGHQFPNYSSELNVNALLLGDSALYLCASSRYRDWGNQPQHFGDGTRLSIL.

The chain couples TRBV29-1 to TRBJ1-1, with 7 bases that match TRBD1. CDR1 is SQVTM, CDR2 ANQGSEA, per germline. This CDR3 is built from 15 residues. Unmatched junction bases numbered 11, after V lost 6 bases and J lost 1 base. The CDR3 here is CSVRPGQWRNTEAFF. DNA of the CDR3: TGCAGCGTGAGACCGGGACAGTGGAGGAACACTGAAGCTTTCTTT. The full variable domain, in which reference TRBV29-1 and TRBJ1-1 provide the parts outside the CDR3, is SAVISQKPSRDICQRGTSLTIQCQVDSQVTMMFWYRQQPGQSLTLIATANQGSEATYESGFVIDKFPISRPNLTFSTLTVSNMSPEDSSIYLCSVRPGQWRNTEAFFGQGTRLTVV.